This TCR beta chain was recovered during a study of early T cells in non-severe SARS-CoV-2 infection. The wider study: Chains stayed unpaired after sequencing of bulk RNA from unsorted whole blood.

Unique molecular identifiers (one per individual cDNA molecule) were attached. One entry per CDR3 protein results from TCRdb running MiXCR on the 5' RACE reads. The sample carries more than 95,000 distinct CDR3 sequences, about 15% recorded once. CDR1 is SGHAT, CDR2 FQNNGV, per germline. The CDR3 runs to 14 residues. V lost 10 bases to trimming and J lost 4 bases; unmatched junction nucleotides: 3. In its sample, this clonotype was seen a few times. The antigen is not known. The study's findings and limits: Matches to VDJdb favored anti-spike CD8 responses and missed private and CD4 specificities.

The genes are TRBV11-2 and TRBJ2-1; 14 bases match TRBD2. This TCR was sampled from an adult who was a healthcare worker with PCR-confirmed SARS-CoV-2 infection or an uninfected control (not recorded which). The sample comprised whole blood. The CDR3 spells CATRTSGGYNEQFF. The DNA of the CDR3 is TGTGCCACGCGGACTAGCGGGGGGTACAATGAGCAGTTCTTC. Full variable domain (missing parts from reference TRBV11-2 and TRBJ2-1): EAGVAQSPRYKIIEKRQSVAFWCNPISGHATLYWYQQILGQGPKLLIQFQNNGVVDDSQLPKDRFSAERLKGVDSTLKIQPAKLEDSAVYLCATRTSGGYNEQFFGPGTRLTVL.